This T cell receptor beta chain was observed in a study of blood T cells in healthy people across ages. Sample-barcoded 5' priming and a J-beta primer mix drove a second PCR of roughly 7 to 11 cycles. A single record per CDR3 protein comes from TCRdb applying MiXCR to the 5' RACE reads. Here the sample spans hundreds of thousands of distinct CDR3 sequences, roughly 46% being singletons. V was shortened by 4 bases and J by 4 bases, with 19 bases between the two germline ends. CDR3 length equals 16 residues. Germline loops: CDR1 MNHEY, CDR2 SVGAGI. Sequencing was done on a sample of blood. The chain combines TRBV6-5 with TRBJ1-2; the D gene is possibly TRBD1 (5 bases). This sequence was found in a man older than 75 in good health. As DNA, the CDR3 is TGTGCCAGCAGTTCCCCACAGGACCGCACCCTCTATGGCTACACCTTC. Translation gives CASSSPQDRTLYGYTF.